This section outlines one T cell receptor (beta chain) sequence together with its context. This sample stems from a study of T cells in narcolepsy. Looked up from germline, CDR1 is SGHNT and CDR2 is YYREEE (reference sequence). Trimming at V came to 5 bases and at J to 0 bases, leaving 9 bases not matched to a gene. The CDR3 runs 19 residues. Assay used: immunoSEQ multiplex PCR; TCRdb lists only in-frame clones, some missing. The table lists over 25,000 clones, around 86% of them singletons, with 0.9% to 1.2% in the top ten. The receptor comes from a human donor with narcolepsy. The rearrangement links TRBV5-4 to TRBJ2-4; 15 bases are a match to TRBD2. Source material: CD45RA- memory CD4+ T cells from PBMCs. DNA for the CDR3: TGTGCCAGCAGACCGGGACTAGCGGGGGGAAGAATAGCCAAAAACATTCAGTACTTC. Protein: CASRPGLAGGRIAKNIQYF.